This T cell receptor (beta chain) emerged from a study of blood T cell repertoires in COVID-19. Study as a whole: Samples of COVID-19 (acute and convalescent) were obtained from the United States, Italy and Spain.

Cohort allocation depended upon clinical history that participants reported. Profiling relied on immunoSEQ multiplex PCR, and the TCRdb table lists in-frame clones only, not all of them. The profile shows approximately 360,000 clones, around four fifths of them singletons. The sample comprised PBMCs or T cells enriched from blood (not recorded which). The sequence was obtained from a woman in her forties or fifties who had recovered from COVID-19.

The CDR3 nucleotides read TGTGCCAGCAGCTTACGACTAGAACAGTTCTTC. Translated: CASSLRLEQFF. The chain uses TRBV11-1 and TRBJ2-1; TRBD2 is a possible D gene (6 bases). CDR1 and CDR2 (germline): SGHAT, FQDESV (reference sequence). V lost 2 bases, J lost 13 bases, and 9 bases lay in between. The CDR3 loop spans 11 amino acids. The full variable domain, its missing parts supplied by reference TRBV11-1 and TRBJ2-1, is EAEVAQSPRYKITEKSQAVAFWCDPISGHATLYWYRQILGQGPELLVQFQDESVVDDSQLPKDRFSAERLKGVDSTLKIQPAELGDSAMYLCASSLRLEQFFGPGTRLTVL.